This TCR beta chain derives from a study of CD8+CD57+ T cells in acquired aplastic anemia. Study overall: Mean DNA quantity obtained from sorted CD4+ and CD8+ cells was 3 to 3.5 ug.

All sequencing subjects had displayed CD8+CD57+ cell expansion on flow cytometry. Trimming left V 4 bases short and J 6 bases short, with 20 bases between. CDR3 size: 15 residues. Germline CDR1 reads SGHRS; CDR2 reads YFSETQ. Profiling that covered TCR beta VDJ and CDR3 relied on genomic DNA as its template. TCRdb analysed the reads with MiXCR anew, one entry per CDR3 protein. This table has about 470,000 distinct CDR3 sequences, about a third appearing once. Sequences were obtained from sorted CD4+, CD8+, or CD8+CD57+ T cells (not recorded which) from PBMCs. This chain links TRBV5-1 with TRBJ2-7; D tentatively reads TRBD1 or TRBD2 (6 bases each). The sequence came from a human donor with aplastic anemia. CDR3: CASSRGGLDPFEQYF. The DNA of the CDR3 is TGCGCCAGCAGCCGAGGGGGGCTAGACCCGTTCGAGCAGTACTTC.